This T cell receptor beta chain was sequenced for a study of OX40 agonist ivuxolimab in advanced cancers. About the research overall: Ivuxolimab was delivered to patients intravenously every 2 weeks at doses spanning 0.01 to 10 mg/kg. Of mixed ages from about 20 to 90 and averaging about 56 years, the group was more than 65% male.

The data were produced by immunoSEQ multiplex PCR, yet TCRdb's version contains in-frame clones alone and is incomplete. The profile shows about 40,000 clones, about 91% of them singletons. Germline trimming cut 3 bases from V and 0 bases from J; bases unmatched to any gene: 11. The CDR3 spans 19 residues. CDR1 and CDR2 from the germline V gene are MDHEN and SYDVKM. This clone was seen just once. This chain connects TRBV28 to TRBJ2-1; 10 bases align to TRBD2. Source: CD4+ or CD8+ T cells sorted from blood, taken in a trial of the OX40 agonist ivuxolimab. The clonotype was recovered from an adult with an advanced solid tumor such as melanoma, head and neck, liver or kidney cancer. The CDR3 loop is CASSFFRGLAKSSYNEQFF. CDR3 in DNA: TGTGCCAGCAGTTTCTTCCGGGGACTAGCGAAAAGCTCCTACAATGAGCAGTTCTTC.